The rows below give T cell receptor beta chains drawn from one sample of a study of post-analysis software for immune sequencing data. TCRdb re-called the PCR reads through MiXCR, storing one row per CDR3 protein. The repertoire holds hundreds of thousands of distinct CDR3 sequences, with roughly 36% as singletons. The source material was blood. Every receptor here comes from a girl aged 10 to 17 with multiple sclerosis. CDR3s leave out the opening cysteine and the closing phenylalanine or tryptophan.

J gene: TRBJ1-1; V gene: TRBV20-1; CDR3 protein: SATGQSNTEAF
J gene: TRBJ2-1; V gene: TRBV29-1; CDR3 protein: SVVGQGGPYNEQF
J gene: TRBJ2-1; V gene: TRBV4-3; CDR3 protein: ASSQYRGDGNEQF
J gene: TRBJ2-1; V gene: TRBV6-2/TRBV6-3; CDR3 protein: DSSYSGGLRSSYNEQF
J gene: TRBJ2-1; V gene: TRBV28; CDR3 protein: TSSARGRGDEQF
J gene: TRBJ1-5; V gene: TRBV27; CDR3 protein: ASSSTGIQPQH
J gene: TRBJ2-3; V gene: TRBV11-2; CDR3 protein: ASSLMGLAGGHLTDTQY
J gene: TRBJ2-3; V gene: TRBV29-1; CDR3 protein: SAQSSGTGGFFFTDTQY
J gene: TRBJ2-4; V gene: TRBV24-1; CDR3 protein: ATSDLIRHTRLAKNIQY
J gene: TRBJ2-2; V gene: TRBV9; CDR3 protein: ASKEENTGELF
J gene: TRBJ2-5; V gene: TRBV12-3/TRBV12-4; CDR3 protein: ASSLWGSQGQY
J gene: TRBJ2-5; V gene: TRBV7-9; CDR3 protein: ASSFGEVQETQY
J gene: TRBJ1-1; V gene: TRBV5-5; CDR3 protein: ASSPLRGQGDTEAF
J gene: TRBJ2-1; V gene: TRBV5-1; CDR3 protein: ASSLAGTSKRNEQF
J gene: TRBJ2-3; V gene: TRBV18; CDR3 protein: ASSPPIAEAPSTDTQY
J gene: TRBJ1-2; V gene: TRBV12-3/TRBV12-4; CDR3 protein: ASSLGQIDSRDYGYT
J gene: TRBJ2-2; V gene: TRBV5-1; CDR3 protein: ASSPGRLDGTGELF
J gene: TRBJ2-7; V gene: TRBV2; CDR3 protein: ASSAKLAGFSSYEQY
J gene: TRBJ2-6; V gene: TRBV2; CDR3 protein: ASSITGSGANVLT
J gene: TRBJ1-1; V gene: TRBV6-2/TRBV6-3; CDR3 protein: ASTAGTPPAF
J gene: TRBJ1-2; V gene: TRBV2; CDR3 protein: ASSLKGFNYGYT
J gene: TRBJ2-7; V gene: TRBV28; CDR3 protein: ASSLPAGYEQY
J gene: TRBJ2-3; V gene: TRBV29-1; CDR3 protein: SVGGDRTLLQTQY
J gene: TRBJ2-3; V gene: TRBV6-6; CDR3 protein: ASSLQGDTQY
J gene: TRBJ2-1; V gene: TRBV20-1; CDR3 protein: SAPLVFNEQF
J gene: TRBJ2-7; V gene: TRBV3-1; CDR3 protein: ASSQEPGRDGTMEQY
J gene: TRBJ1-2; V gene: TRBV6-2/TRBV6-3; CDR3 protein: ASSYLQGILSYT
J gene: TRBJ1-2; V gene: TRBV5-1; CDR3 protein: AGSVDYFGYT
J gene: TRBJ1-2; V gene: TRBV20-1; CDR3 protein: SARLGENYGYT
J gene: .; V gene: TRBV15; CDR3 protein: ACPRRYEQY
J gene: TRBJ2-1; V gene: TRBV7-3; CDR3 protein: ASSLAGTAGNEQF
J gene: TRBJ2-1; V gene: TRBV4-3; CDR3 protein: ASSQEPSRANNEQF
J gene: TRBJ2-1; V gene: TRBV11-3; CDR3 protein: ASSLESGGYEQF
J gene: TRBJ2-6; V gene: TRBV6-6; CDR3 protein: ASSYRRDGANVLT
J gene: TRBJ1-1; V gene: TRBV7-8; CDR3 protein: ASSPRQGAGLNTEAF
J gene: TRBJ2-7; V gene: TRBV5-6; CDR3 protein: ASSSSDPWIPYEQY
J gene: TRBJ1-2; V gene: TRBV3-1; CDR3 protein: ASSHETGYGYT
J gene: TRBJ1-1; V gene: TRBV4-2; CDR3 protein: ASSQEWGQNTEAF
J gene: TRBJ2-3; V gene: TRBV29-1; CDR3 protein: SAGHTAGGVGTDTQY
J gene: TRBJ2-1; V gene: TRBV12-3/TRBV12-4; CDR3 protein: ASSTRREQF
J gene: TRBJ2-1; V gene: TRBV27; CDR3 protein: ATRLENYNEQF
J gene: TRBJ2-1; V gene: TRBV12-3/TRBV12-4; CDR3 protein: ASSTSSGAGEQF
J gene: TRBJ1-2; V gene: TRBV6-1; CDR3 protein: ASSPRTGAWEGYT
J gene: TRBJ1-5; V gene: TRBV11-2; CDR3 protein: ASSLGRTDDQPQH
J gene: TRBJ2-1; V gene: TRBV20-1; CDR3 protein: SASGGGVSYNEQF
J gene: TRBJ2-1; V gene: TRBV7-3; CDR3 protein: ASSEQGLSRVGSYNEQF